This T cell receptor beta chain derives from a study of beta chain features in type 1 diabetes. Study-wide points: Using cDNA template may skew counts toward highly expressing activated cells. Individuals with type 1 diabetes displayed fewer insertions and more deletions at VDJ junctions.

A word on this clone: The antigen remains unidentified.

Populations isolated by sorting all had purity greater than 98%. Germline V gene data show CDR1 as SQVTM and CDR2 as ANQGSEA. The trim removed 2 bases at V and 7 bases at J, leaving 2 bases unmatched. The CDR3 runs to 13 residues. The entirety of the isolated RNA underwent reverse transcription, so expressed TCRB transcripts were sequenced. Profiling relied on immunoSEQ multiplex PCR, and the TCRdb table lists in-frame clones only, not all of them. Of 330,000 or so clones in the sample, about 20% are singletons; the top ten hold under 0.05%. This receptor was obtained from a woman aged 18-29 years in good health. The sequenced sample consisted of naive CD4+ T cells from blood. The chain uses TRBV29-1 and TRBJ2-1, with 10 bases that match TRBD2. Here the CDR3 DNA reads TGCAGCGTTGAATTTAGCGGGAGGAATGAGCAGTTCTTC. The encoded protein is CSVEFSGRNEQFF.